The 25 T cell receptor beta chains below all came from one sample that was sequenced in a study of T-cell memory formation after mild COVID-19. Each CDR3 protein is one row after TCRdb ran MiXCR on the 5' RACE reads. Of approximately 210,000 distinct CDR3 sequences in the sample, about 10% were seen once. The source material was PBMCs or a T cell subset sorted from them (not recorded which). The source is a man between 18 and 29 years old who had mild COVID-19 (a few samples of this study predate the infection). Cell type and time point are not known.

CDR3 region: CASSQNTRGQETQYF. DNA of the CDR3: TGCGCCAGCAGCCAGAACACAAGAGGGCAAGAGACCCAGTACTTC. This rearrangement joins TRBV4-3 to TRBJ2-5, with a possible D match to TRBD2 (5 bases). The CDR3 loop spans 15 amino acids. CDR1 is LGHNA and CDR2 is YSLEER in the germline V gene. The V and J ends lost 3 bases and 2 bases respectively, with 13 bases between them.

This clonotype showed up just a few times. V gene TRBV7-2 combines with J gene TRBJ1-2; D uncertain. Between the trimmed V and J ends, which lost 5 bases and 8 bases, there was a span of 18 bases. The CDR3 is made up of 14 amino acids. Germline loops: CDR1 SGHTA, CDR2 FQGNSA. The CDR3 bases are TGTGCCAGCAGCCCAGAGGCAGGTCGAACGGGCTACACCTTC. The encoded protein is CASSPEAGRTGYTF.

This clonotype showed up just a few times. CDR3 protein: CAISAGLAGETQYF. In DNA form, the CDR3 reads TGTGCCATCAGTGCGGGACTAGCGGGGGAGACCCAGTACTTC. The chain links TRBV10-3 to TRBJ2-5; 13 bases fit TRBD2. Trimming took 4 bases from V and 5 from J; bases not matched to a gene: 1. The germline V gene encodes CDR1 ENHRY and CDR2 SYGVKD. The CDR3 is 14 amino acids.

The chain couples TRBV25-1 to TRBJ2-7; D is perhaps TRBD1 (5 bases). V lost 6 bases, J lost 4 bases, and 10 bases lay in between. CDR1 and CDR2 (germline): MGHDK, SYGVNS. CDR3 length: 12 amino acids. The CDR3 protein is CASSAPGYEQYF. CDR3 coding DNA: TGTGCCAGCAGCGCCCCAGGGTACGAGCAGTACTTC.

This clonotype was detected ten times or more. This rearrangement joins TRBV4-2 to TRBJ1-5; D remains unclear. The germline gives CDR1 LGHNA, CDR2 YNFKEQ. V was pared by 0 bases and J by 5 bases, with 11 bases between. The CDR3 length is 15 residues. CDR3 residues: CASSQDITAHQPQHF. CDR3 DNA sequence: TGTGCCAGCAGCCAAGATATAACCGCACATCAGCCCCAGCATTTT.

CDR3 in DNA: TGTGCCAGCAGCCTCGCTGACACAAGGACAGGCCCAACAGATACGCAGTATTTT. The encoded protein is CASSLADTRTGPTDTQYF. The chain recombines TRBV7-2 with TRBJ2-3; 7 bases agree with TRBD1. The trim removed 5 bases at V and 3 bases at J, leaving 17 bases unmatched. In germline, CDR1 is SGHTA, CDR2 FQGNSA. This CDR3 region has 18 residues.

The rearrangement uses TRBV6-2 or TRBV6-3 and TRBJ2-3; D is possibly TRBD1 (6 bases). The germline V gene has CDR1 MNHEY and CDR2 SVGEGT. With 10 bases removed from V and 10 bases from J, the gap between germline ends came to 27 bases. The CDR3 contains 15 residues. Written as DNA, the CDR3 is TGTGCCACCTCCCAGCAGGGAAAGGACTCAGGGGCGCAGTATTTT. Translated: CATSQQGKDSGAQYF.

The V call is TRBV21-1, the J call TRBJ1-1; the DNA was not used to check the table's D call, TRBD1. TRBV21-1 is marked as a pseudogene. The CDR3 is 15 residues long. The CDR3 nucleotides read TGTGCCAGCAGCAAAAGTCAGGGGCGAAGGACTGAAGCTTTCTTT. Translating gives CASSKSQGRRTEAFF.

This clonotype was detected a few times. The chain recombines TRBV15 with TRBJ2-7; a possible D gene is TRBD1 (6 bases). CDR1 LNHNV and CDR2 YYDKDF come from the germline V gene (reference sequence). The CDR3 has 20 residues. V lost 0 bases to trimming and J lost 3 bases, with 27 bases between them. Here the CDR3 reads CATSRDPRGRVTSLSYEQYF. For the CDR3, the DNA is TGTGCCACCAGCAGAGATCCCAGGGGTCGGGTCACCTCATTGAGCTACGAGCAGTACTTC. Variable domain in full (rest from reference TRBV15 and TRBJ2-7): DAMVIQNPRYQVTQFGKPVTLSCSQTLNHNVMYWYQQKSSQAPKLLFHYYDKDFNNEADTPDNFQSRRPNTSFCFLDIRSPGLGDTAMYLCATSRDPRGRVTSLSYEQYFGPGTRLTVT.

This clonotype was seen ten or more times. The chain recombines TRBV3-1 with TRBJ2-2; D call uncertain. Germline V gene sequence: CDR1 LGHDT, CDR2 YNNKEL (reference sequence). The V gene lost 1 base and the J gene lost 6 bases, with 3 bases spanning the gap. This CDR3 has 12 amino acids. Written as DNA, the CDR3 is TGTGCCAGCAGCCAAGGTCCCGGGGAGCTGTTTTTT. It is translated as CASSQGPGELFF.

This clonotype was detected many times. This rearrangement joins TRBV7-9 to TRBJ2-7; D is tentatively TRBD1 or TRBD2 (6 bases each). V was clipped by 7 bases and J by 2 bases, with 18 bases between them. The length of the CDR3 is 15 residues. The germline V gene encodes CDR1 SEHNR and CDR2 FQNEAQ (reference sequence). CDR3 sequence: CASMARGPSTYEQYF. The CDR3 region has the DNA TGTGCCAGCATGGCTCGGGGGCCGAGCACCTACGAGCAGTACTTC.

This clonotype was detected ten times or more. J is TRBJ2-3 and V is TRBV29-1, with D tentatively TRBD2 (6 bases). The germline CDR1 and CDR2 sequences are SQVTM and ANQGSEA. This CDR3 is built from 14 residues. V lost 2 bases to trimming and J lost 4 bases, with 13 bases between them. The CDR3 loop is CSVEFGTGADTQYF. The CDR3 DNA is TGCAGCGTTGAATTCGGGACTGGCGCAGATACGCAGTATTTT.

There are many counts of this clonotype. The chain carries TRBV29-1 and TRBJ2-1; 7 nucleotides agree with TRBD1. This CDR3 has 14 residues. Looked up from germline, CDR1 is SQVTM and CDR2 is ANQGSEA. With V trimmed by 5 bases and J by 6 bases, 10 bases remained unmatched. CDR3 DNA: TGCAGCGTTATAGTGGTGACAGGGAGCAATGAGCAGTTCTTC. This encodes CSVIVVTGSNEQFF.

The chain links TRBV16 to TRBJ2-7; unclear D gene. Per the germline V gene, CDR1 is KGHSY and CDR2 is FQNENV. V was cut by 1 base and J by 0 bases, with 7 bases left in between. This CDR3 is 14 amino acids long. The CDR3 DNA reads TGTGCCAGCAGCCAATTGACGCTCTCCTACGAGCAGTACTTC. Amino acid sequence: CASSQLTLSYEQYF.

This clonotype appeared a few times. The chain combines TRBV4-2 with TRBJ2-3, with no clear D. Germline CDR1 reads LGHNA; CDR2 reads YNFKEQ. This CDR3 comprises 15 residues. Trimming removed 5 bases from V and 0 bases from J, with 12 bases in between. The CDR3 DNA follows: TGTGCCAGCAGCGGAGTGGGGTCTAGCACAGATACGCAGTATTTT. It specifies CASSGVGSSTDTQYF.

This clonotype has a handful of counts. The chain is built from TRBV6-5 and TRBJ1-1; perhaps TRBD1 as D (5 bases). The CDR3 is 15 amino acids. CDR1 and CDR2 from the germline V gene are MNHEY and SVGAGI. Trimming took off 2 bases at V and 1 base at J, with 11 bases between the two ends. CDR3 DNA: TGTGCCAGCAGTTACGCGCCGGGGGGGAACACTGAAGCTTTCTTT. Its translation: CASSYAPGGNTEAFF.

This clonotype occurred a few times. CDR3 protein: CATSRDRLNTEAFF. For the CDR3, the DNA is TGTGCCACCAGTCGGGACAGACTAAACACTGAAGCTTTCTTT. This chain connects TRBV15 to TRBJ1-1, with 7 bases lining up with TRBD1. The V segment lost 6 bases and the J segment 2 bases; nucleotides outside the gene matches: 6. This CDR3 region has 14 residues. The germline gives CDR1 LNHNV, CDR2 YYDKDF (reference sequence).

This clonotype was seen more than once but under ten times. This CDR3 reads CASSPDEGEAFF. As DNA, the CDR3 is TGTGCCAGCTCACCCGATGAGGGGGAGGCTTTCTTT. V and J are TRBV18 and TRBJ1-1; TRBD1 might be the D (6 bases). This CDR3 has 12 residues. The V gene lost 3 bases and the J gene lost 11 bases, with 13 bases spanning the gap. CDR1 is KGHSH, CDR2 LQKENI, per germline.

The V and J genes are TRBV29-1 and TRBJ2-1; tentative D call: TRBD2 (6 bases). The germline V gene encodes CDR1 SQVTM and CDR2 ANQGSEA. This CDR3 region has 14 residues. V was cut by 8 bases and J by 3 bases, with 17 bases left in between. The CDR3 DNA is TGCAGCTTCATCGGAGGGCCGAGCTACAATGAGCAGTTCTTC. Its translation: CSFIGGPSYNEQFF.

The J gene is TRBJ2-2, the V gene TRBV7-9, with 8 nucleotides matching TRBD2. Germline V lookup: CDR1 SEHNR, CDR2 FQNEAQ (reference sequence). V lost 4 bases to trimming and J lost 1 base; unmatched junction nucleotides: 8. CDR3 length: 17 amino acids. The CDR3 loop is CASSSSGGLGNTGELFF. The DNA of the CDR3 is TGTGCCAGCAGCTCATCCGGGGGACTAGGGAACACCGGGGAGCTGTTTTTT.

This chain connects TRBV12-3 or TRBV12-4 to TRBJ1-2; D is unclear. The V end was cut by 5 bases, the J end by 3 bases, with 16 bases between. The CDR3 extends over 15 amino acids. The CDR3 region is CASSLSGRPHYGYTF. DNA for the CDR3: TGTGCCAGCAGTCTCTCTGGGAGGCCACACTATGGCTACACCTTC.

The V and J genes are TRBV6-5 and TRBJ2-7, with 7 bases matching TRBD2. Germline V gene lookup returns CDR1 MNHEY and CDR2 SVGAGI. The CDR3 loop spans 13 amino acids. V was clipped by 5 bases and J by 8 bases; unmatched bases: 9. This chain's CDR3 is CASSTRLADKQYF. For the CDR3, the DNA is TGTGCCAGCAGTACCCGACTAGCTGACAAGCAGTACTTC.

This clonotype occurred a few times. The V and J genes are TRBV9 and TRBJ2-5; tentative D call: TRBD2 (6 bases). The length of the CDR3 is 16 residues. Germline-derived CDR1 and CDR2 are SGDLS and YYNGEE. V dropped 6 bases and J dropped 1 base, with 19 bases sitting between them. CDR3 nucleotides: TGTGCCAGCACAAAAAGTGGGGCGGGGAGCCAAGAGACCCAGTACTTC. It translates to CASTKSGAGSQETQYF.

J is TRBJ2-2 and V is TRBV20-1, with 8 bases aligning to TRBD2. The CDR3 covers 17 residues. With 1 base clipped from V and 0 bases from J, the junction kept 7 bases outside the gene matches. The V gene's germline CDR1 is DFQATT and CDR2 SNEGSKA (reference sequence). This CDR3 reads CSARVYEAGANTGELFF. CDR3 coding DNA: TGCAGTGCTAGAGTTTATGAAGCGGGGGCGAACACCGGGGAGCTGTTTTTT.

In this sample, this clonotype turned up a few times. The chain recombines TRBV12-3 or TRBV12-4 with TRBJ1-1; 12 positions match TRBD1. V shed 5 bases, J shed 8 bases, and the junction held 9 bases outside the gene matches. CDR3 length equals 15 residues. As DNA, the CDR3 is TGTGCCAGCAGTCGCACCGGGACAGGGGGCTTCGAAGCTTTCTTT. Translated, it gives CASSRTGTGGFEAFF.